The sequence of this T cell receptor beta chain was determined in a study of cytomegalovirus exposure and HLA in healthy donors. CDR3 length equals 13 residues. CDR1 SGHKS and CDR2 YYEKEE come from the germline V gene (reference sequence). V dropped 3 bases and J dropped 5 bases, with 11 bases sitting between them. General study findings and limits: Later work associated approximately 17,000 TCR beta sequences with HLA alleles at 0.05 false discovery rate.

The study ran its PCR with 60 Vbeta and 13 Jbeta primers. Using immunoSEQ multiplex PCR, the repertoire was profiled, and TCRdb retains in-frame clones only, with some absent. The sample consists of approximately 130,000 clones, under 10% of them appearing once. This clone turned up a few times. As yet, its antigen is unknown. The sequencing input was PBMCs. The rearrangement links TRBV5-5 to TRBJ1-2; D may be TRBD1 (5 bases). The TCR originated in a woman between 40 and 55 years old in good health and CMV-seropositive. The CDR3, as DNA: TGTGCCAGCAGCTACGGACAAGGGTATGGCTACACCTTC. Protein product: CASSYGQGYGYTF.